The 27 T cell receptor beta chains in this list originate from one sample, sequenced in a study of cytomegalovirus exposure and HLA in healthy donors. Produced via immunoSEQ multiplex PCR; TCRdb's table is partial and in-frame only. The sample lists more than 50,000 clones, around nine tenths seen once, with roughly 2.3% in the top ten. Sequenced sample: PBMCs. These receptor sequences come from a young woman in good health and CMV-seronegative.

The rearrangement joins TRBV7-2 to TRBJ1-5; TRBD1 matches at 10 bases. This CDR3 has 16 amino acids. The V gene's germline CDR1 is SGHTA and CDR2 FQGNSA. Trimming took 3 bases from V and 11 from J; bases not matched to a gene: 13. The CDR3 DNA reads as TGTGCCAGCAGCTTGGACTCTCCGGGACAGGGGTATGCCCAGCATTTT. This encodes CASSLDSPGQGYAQHF.

The chain couples TRBV2 to TRBJ2-7; D is unclear. V gave up 2 bases and J gave up 4 bases, with 15 bases separating them. The CDR3 consists of 15 residues. Germline lookup yields CDR1 SNHLY and CDR2 FYNNEI. This CDR3 is CASSERGGTIYEQYF. The CDR3 DNA sequence: TGTGCCAGCAGTGAACGTGGCGGCACTATATACGAGCAGTACTTC.

V is TRBV5-4 and J is TRBJ2-2, with D unresolved. This CDR3 comprises 15 residues. Germline CDR1 and CDR2: SGHNT and YYREEE (reference sequence). The V end was cut by 0 bases, the J end by 3 bases, with 9 bases between. The CDR3, as DNA: TGTGCCAGCAGCTTGGTAGCAACTCACACCGGGGAGCTGTTTTTT. It yields the protein CASSLVATHTGELFF.

The chain combines TRBV5-6 with TRBJ2-5; TRBD2 aligns across 11 bases. CDR1 is SGHDT and CDR2 is YYEEEE in the germline V gene. V gave up 0 bases and J gave up 6 bases; unmatched junction bases: 7. The CDR3 consists of 16 residues. CDR3 nucleotides: TGTGCCAGCAGCTTGGGTAGCGGGAGGGCCGGGCAGACCCAGTACTTC. This gives the protein CASSLGSGRAGQTQYF.

The chain is built from TRBV19 and TRBJ1-5; no clear D gene. This CDR3 has 13 amino acids. V lost 8 bases and J 6 bases, leaving 14 bases between the germline ends. Germline V lookup: CDR1 LNHDA, CDR2 SQIVND (reference sequence). CDR3 in DNA: TGTGCCAGTGGTTTAGTTATGAGTCAGCCCCAGCATTTT. Protein product: CASGLVMSQPQHF.

This chain connects TRBV7-3 to TRBJ2-3, with D perhaps TRBD1 (6 bases). Germline lookup yields CDR1 SGHTA and CDR2 FQGTGA. The V and J ends lost 6 bases and 0 bases respectively, with 10 bases between them. The CDR3 extends over 14 amino acids. In DNA form, the CDR3 reads TGTGCCAGCAGGGCTGGGGGCAGCACAGATACGCAGTATTTT. Residues: CASRAGGSTDTQYF.

This chain links TRBV30 with TRBJ2-7; D not resolved. Trimming pared 0 bases from V and 2 bases from J, leaving 8 bases between. The CDR3 contains 13 residues. In germline, CDR1 is GTSNPN, CDR2 SVGIG (reference sequence). CDR3: CAWSVSTPYEQYF. CDR3 in DNA: TGTGCCTGGAGTGTAAGTACACCCTACGAGCAGTACTTC.

The rearrangement links TRBV18 to TRBJ2-5, with 10 bases matching TRBD1. J gave up 4 bases and V 5 bases, and 7 bases lay outside the gene matches. CDR3 length equals 15 residues. CDR1 is KGHSH and CDR2 is LQKENI in the germline V gene. In DNA form, the CDR3 reads TGTGCCAGCTCAGACAGACAGGGGGCAAGAGAGACCCAGTACTTC. This codes for CASSDRQGARETQYF.

This chain links TRBV9 with TRBJ2-7; 13 bases map to TRBD2. This CDR3 has 17 residues. In germline, CDR1 is SGDLS, CDR2 YYNGEE. V was pared by 4 bases and J by 1 base, with 8 bases of the junction left unmatched. CDR3 DNA: TGTGCCAGCAGCCCGGGGACTAGCGGGGAAGAATCCTACGAGCAGTACTTC. The encoded protein is CASSPGTSGEESYEQYF. The variable domain in full, with the rest retrieved from reference TRBV9 and TRBJ2-7, is DSGVTQTPKHLITATGQRVTLRCSPRSGDLSVYWYQQSLDQGLQFLIQYYNGEERAKGNILERFSAQQFPDLHSELNLSSLELGDSALYFCASSPGTSGEESYEQYFGPGTRLTVT.

V usage is TRBV2 and J usage is TRBJ2-7, with TRBD2 as a possible D gene (6 bases). CDR3 size: 16 residues. Per germline, CDR1 SNHLY and CDR2 FYNNEI. The germline V and J ends were trimmed by 2 bases and 4 bases, with 18 bases remaining between them. CDR3 nucleotide sequence: TGTGCCAGCAGTGAATACCAGGCGGGGATGGGGTACGAGCAGTACTTC. The encoded protein is CASSEYQAGMGYEQYF.

The chain joins TRBV7-3 to TRBJ2-2, with D perhaps matching TRBD1 (6 bases). This CDR3 has 16 residues. The ends were cut back, 0 bases at V and 6 bases at J, with 14 bases in the middle. Per the germline V gene, CDR1 is SGHTA and CDR2 is FQGTGA. The CDR3 bases are TGTGCCAGCAGCTTAACCGGAGGCACAGGGCCCGGGGAGCTGTTTTTT. It is translated as CASSLTGGTGPGELFF.

The genes are TRBV5-1 and TRBJ2-2, with TRBD1 matching over 9 bases. Looked up from germline, CDR1 is SGHRS and CDR2 is YFSETQ. The CDR3 has 15 residues. The junction had 8 bases not matched to a gene; V was cut back by 4 bases and J by 7 bases. In DNA form, the CDR3 reads TGCGCCAGCAGCACGGGACAGGGTGCGGTCGGGGAGCTGTTTTTT. Its protein is CASSTGQGAVGELFF. Together with reference TRBV5-1 and TRBJ2-2, the CDR3 gives the full variable domain: KAGVTQTPRYLIKTRGQQVTLSCSPISGHRSVSWYQQTPGQGLQFLFEYFSETQRNKGNFPGRFSGRQFSNSRSEMNVSTLELGDSALYLCASSTGQGAVGELFFGEGSRLTVL.

This chain links TRBV5-1 with TRBJ2-1; 10 positions agree with TRBD2. The germline gives CDR1 SGHRS, CDR2 YFSETQ. Trimming removed 2 bases from V and 3 bases from J; junction bases left unmatched: 2. The CDR3 has 15 residues. This chain's CDR3 is CASSLGTSVYNEQFF. The CDR3 DNA follows: TGCGCCAGCAGCTTAGGGACTAGCGTCTACAATGAGCAGTTCTTC.

Regarding this clone: Other DNA variants within this sample encode the same CDR3. The chain employs TRBV30 and TRBJ2-7, with 7 bases lining up with TRBD1. The germline V gene encodes CDR1 GTSNPN and CDR2 SVGIG (reference sequence). This CDR3 region has 11 residues. The V segment lost 3 bases and the J segment 7 bases; nucleotides outside the gene matches: 3. As DNA, the CDR3 is TGTGCCTGGAGCGCAGGGGGTGAGCAGTACTTC. Its protein product is CAWSAGGEQYF. The full variable domain, with the rest looked up from reference TRBV30 and TRBJ2-7, is SQTIHQWPATLVQPVGSPLSLECTVEGTSNPNLYWYRQAAGRGLQLLFYSVGIGQISSEVPQNLSASRPQDRQFILSSKKLLLSDSGFYLCAWSAGGEQYFGPGTRLTVT.

The genes are TRBV19 and TRBJ2-7, with D perhaps matching TRBD1 (6 bases). The ends were cut back, 4 bases at V and 2 bases at J, with 18 bases in the middle. Germline CDR1 and CDR2: LNHDA and SQIVND (reference sequence). The CDR3 has 16 residues. CDR3 sequence (DNA): TGTGCCAGTAGTACCCCGGGGCAGGGGAATCCCTACGAGCAGTACTTC. Its translation is CASSTPGQGNPYEQYF.

V usage is TRBV5-4 and J usage is TRBJ1-1, with D possibly TRBD1 on 5 matching bases. This CDR3 has 14 amino acids. Germline assignment: CDR1 SGHNT and CDR2 YYREEE (reference sequence). Trimming shortened V by 0 bases and J by 3 bases, and 9 bases separated the two germline ends. The CDR3 reads CASSLERGYTEAFF. The CDR3 region has the DNA TGTGCCAGCAGCTTGGAGCGGGGCTACACTGAAGCTTTCTTT.

The chain combines TRBV7-9 with TRBJ2-7, with D uncertain. CDR3 length: 15 amino acids. V lost 4 bases and J lost 3, with 16 bases in between. Germline V lookup: CDR1 SEHNR, CDR2 FQNEAQ (reference sequence). DNA of the CDR3: TGTGCCAGCAGCTCCCTAGACCGACGCGGCTACGAGCAGTACTTC. Translating gives CASSSLDRRGYEQYF.

On this clone: At one end the junction does not follow the germline gene, possibly because of a read error. V and J are TRBV10-1 and TRBJ1-1; no clear D gene. The CDR3 covers 12 residues. Germline CDR1 WNHNN, CDR2 SYGVQD (reference sequence). CDR3 bases: TGCGCCAGCAGTGAGTCCTCCGTACCGCGGGCATTT. It translates to CASSESSVPRAF.

The chain uses TRBV7-9 and TRBJ1-5; D is ambiguous. The V gene's germline CDR1 is SEHNR and CDR2 FQNEAQ (reference sequence). The V end was cut by 1 base, the J end by 5 bases, with 18 bases between. The CDR3 contains 17 residues. CDR3 amino acids: CASSLVGSSVGDQPQHF. The CDR3 DNA follows: TGTGCCAGCAGCTTAGTTGGTAGTTCGGTGGGAGATCAGCCCCAGCATTTT.

This chain joins TRBV30 and TRBJ2-5; a possible D gene is TRBD1 (5 bases). The CDR3 is made up of 13 amino acids. Per the germline V gene, CDR1 is GTSNPN and CDR2 is SVGIG (reference sequence). V lost 5 bases and J lost 6, with 16 bases in between. For the CDR3, the DNA is TGTGCCTGGGAACAGCAGGGCTACAAGACCCAGTACTTC. Its translation: CAWEQQGYKTQYF.

This rearrangement joins TRBV6-5 to TRBJ1-2, with 7 positions matching TRBD1. Trimming took 5 bases from V and 1 from J; bases not matched to a gene: 1. This CDR3 region has 13 residues. CDR1 and CDR2 (germline): MNHEY, SVGAGI. Here the CDR3 reads CASSRDSNYGYTF. CDR3 bases: TGTGCCAGCAGTCGGGACAGTAACTATGGCTACACCTTC.

The V call is TRBV5-8, the J call TRBJ1-1; TRBD1 matches at 7 bases. V gave up 1 base and J gave up 14 bases; unmatched junction bases: 11. This CDR3 has 13 amino acids. Germline values: CDR1 SGHTS, CDR2 YDEGEE. CDR3 residues: CASSLMSGTVGFF. The CDR3 DNA follows: TGTGCCAGCAGCTTGATGTCCGGGACAGTTGGGTTCTTT.

V usage is TRBV5-4 and J usage is TRBJ1-1; 10 bases match TRBD1. This CDR3 is 16 amino acids long. CDR1 and CDR2 (germline): SGHNT, YYREEE (reference sequence). V trimming: 4 bases; J trimming: 1 base; junction bases outside the gene matches: 7. The CDR3 sequence is CASSRETGGANTEAFF. The CDR3 coding sequence is TGTGCCAGCAGCAGAGAGACAGGGGGCGCGAACACTGAAGCTTTCTTT.

This chain links TRBV25-1 with TRBJ2-5, with 9 bases aligning to TRBD1. The junction had 8 bases not matched to a gene; V was cut back by 1 base and J by 5 bases. The CDR3 consists of 16 residues. Germline-derived CDR1 and CDR2 are MGHDK and SYGVNS. The CDR3 is CASSESGQGPKETQYF. The DNA for the CDR3 is TGTGCCAGCAGTGAATCGGGACAGGGTCCAAAGGAGACCCAGTACTTC.

The chain uses TRBV7-9 and TRBJ1-4; D possibly corresponds to TRBD1 (6 bases). The CDR3 spans 17 residues. Trimming removed 4 bases at V and 8 bases at J, with 23 bases between. Germline CDR1 and CDR2: SEHNR and FQNEAQ (reference sequence). The CDR3 loop reads CASSYRTLGQGGEKLFF. CDR3 nucleotides: TGTGCCAGCAGCTACCGAACCTTGGGACAAGGAGGCGAAAAACTGTTTTTT.

This clone was counted a single time. The CDR3 reads CASSSLTGGTGGNEQFF. The CDR3 nucleotides are TGTGCCAGCAGCTCATTGACAGGGGGCACAGGGGGGAATGAGCAGTTCTTC. The chain recombines TRBV7-3 with TRBJ2-1, with 10 bases identical to TRBD1. The V gene end was trimmed by 4 bases and the J gene end by 7 bases; junction bases not matched to a gene: 13. CDR3 length equals 17 residues. Germline assignment: CDR1 SGHTA and CDR2 FQGTGA.

This chain links TRBV30 with TRBJ1-4; maybe TRBD1 (5 bases). The germline CDR1 and CDR2 sequences are GTSNPN and SVGIG (reference sequence). V lost 0 bases and J lost 0, with 8 bases in between. The CDR3 totals 15 residues. The CDR3: CAWSVGEATNEKLFF. In DNA, the CDR3 is TGTGCCTGGAGTGTAGGGGAAGCAACTAATGAAAAACTGTTTTTT. Filled out from reference TRBV30 and TRBJ1-4, the complete variable domain reads SQTIHQWPATLVQPVGSPLSLECTVEGTSNPNLYWYRQAAGRGLQLLFYSVGIGQISSEVPQNLSASRPQDRQFILSSKKLLLSDSGFYLCAWSVGEATNEKLFFGSGTQLSVL.